The 22 T cell receptor beta chains reported below all come from one sample, sequenced in a study of immune cell composition in non-small cell lung cancer (dated by TCRdb to 2016 to 2017). To prepare the library, the immunoSEQ multiplex PCR assay was applied. The source is immuneACCESS, and TCRdb retained only in-frame sequences with V and J called. Part of the clones is not carried over; for the studies checked, unresolved V genes explain less than half of this, and the remainder is unexplained. This sample holds about 6,600 clones; 78% were observed only once. Jointly, the top ten make up over 13% of the sample. The sample consisted of lung tumor tissue. All receptors derive from a human donor with non-small cell lung cancer.

V and J are TRBV2 and TRBJ2-5; D uncertain. The J call may be wrong; the DNA end is better matched by TRBJ2-7. This CDR3 contains 14 residues. Germline assignment: CDR1 SNHLY and CDR2 FYNNEI. DNA of the CDR3: TGTGCCAGCAACCGAGACCGGAGCTCCTACGAGCAGTACTTC. Translating it yields CASNRDRSSYEQYF.

This chain connects TRBV2 to TRBJ2-3; 7 positions agree with TRBD1. Germline lookup yields CDR1 SNHLY and CDR2 FYNNEI. Trimming at V came to 4 bases and at J to 10 bases, leaving 5 bases not matched to a gene. This CDR3 is built from 12 residues. CDR3 region: CASSGDSPPQYF. In DNA, the CDR3 is TGTGCCAGCAGTGGGGACAGCCCGCCGCAGTATTTT.

The chain has TRBV18 and TRBJ1-3; 7 bases are shared with TRBD1. This CDR3 has 15 amino acids. Germline V CDR1 and CDR2: KGHSH, LQKENI. J gave up 4 bases and V 4 bases, and 7 bases lay outside the gene matches. The CDR3 nucleotides are TGTGCCAGCTCACTTCCGAGACAGGGAGGAAACACCATATATTTT. Its translation: CASSLPRQGGNTIYF.

The rearrangement uses TRBV21-1 and TRBJ1-1. TRBV21-1 is termed a pseudogene. This CDR3 is built from 16 residues. CDR3 in DNA: TGTGCCAGCGCCAATCGCCAGGCTCGGGAGAACACTGAAGCTTTCTTT. Translating gives CASANRQARENTEAFF.

The chain uses TRBV7-7 and TRBJ2-1; TRBD1 is a possible D gene (5 bases). V lost 1 base and J 7 bases, leaving 8 bases between the germline ends. CDR1 is SSHAT, CDR2 FNYEAQ, per germline (reference sequence). This CDR3 has 13 amino acids. The CDR3 here is CASSLGGSNEQFF. The CDR3 nucleotides read TGTGCCAGCAGCTTAGGGGGCTCTAATGAGCAGTTCTTC.

The chain uses TRBV2 and TRBJ2-7; 8 nucleotides match TRBD1. The CDR3 has 14 residues. Germline V CDR1 and CDR2: SNHLY, FYNNEI. With 7 bases clipped from V and 0 bases from J, the junction kept 5 bases outside the gene matches. CDR3 bases: TGTGCCAGCACGTGGGACAGGAGCTCCTACGAGCAGTACTTC. It encodes CASTWDRSSYEQYF. Complete variable domain (other parts from reference TRBV2 and TRBJ2-7): EPEVTQTPSHQVTQMGQEVILRCVPISNHLYFYWYRQILGQKVEFLVSFYNNEISEKSEIFDDQFSVERPDGSNFTLKIRSTKLEDSAMYFCASTWDRSSYEQYFGPGTRLTVT.

The chain has TRBV6-5 and TRBJ2-7; 10 bases fit TRBD1. CDR3 length: 14 amino acids. V lost 7 bases and J lost 7; bases outside the gene matches: 10. CDR1 is MNHEY and CDR2 is SVGAGI in the germline V gene. CDR3 protein: CASTRTGGFREQYF. CDR3 coding DNA: TGTGCCAGCACCCGGACAGGGGGGTTTAGGGAGCAGTACTTC.

The chain links TRBV18 to TRBJ1-3, with D maybe TRBD1 (6 bases). Between the trimmed V and J ends, which lost 3 bases and 8 bases, there was a span of 17 bases. Germline lookup yields CDR1 KGHSH and CDR2 LQKENI. The length of the CDR3 is 15 residues. CDR3 sequence reads: CASSPTGSPWDTIYF. The DNA for the CDR3 is TGTGCCAGCTCACCCACAGGGTCGCCGTGGGACACCATATATTTT. The variable domain in full, with the rest retrieved from reference TRBV18 and TRBJ1-3, is NAGVMQNPRHLVRRRGQEARLRCSPMKGHSHVYWYRQLPEEGLKFMVYLQKENIIDESGMPKERFSAEFPKEGPSILRIQQVVRGDSAAYFCASSPTGSPWDTIYFGEGSWLTVV.

The chain combines TRBV4-1 with TRBJ2-7, with 7 bases identical to TRBD1. The length of the CDR3 is 15 residues. Germline CDR1 MGHRA, CDR2 YSYEKL. V dropped 1 base and J dropped 5; count of bases not matched to a gene: 8. For the CDR3, the DNA is TGCGCCAGCAGCCAAGTCCTAAGCGACAGGGACGAGCAGTACTTC. This gives the protein CASSQVLSDRDEQYF.

The rearrangement links TRBV4-1 to TRBJ2-3, with a possible D match to TRBD1 (5 bases). The CDR3 contains 16 residues. Deletions cut 1 base from V and 2 bases from J, with 13 bases between. CDR1 MGHRA and CDR2 YSYEKL come from the germline V gene. CDR3 sequence reads: CASSQVGQGPTDTQYF. The CDR3 region has the DNA TGCGCCAGCAGCCAAGTCGGTCAGGGCCCCACAGATACGCAGTATTTT.

The chain couples TRBV4-2 to TRBJ1-5; D unclear. V gave up 4 bases and J gave up 2 bases, with 12 bases separating them. From germline, CDR1 is LGHNA and CDR2 YNFKEQ. There are 15 residues in the CDR3. The CDR3 spells CASSREGVGNQPQHF. The CDR3 DNA reads TGTGCCAGCAGCCGAGAAGGAGTAGGCAATCAGCCCCAGCATTTT.

DNA for the CDR3: TGTGCTAGTGGTTACGGACTAGCGAGCACAGATACGCAGTATTTT. Amino acids: CASGYGLASTDTQYF. This chain joins TRBV12-5 and TRBJ2-3; 9 nucleotides align to TRBD2. The CDR3 length is 15 residues. Germline-derived CDR1 and CDR2 are LGHNT and FRNRAP. The J segment lost 0 bases and the V segment lost 4 bases, leaving 2 bases of the junction unmatched.

The chain employs TRBV7-9 and TRBJ1-2, with TRBD1 matching over 11 bases. The V gene's germline CDR1 is SEHNR and CDR2 FQNEAQ (reference sequence). V was pared by 3 bases and J by 7 bases, with 7 bases of the junction left unmatched. CDR3 length: 15 residues. DNA for the CDR3: TGTGCCAGCAGCTTCCCGGGACAGGGGGAATCTGGCTACACCTTC. Amino acid sequence: CASSFPGQGESGYTF.

This clone was recorded only once. The gene calls are TRBV9 and TRBJ2-6, with D tentatively TRBD2 (5 bases). V was shortened by 2 bases and J by 1 base, with 7 bases between the two germline ends. This CDR3 spans 15 amino acids. Germline values: CDR1 SGDLS, CDR2 YYNGEE. Here the CDR3 DNA reads TGTGCCAGCAGCGTGCCGGGGTCTGGGGCCAACGTCCTGACTTTC. Translation: CASSVPGSGANVLTF.

V is TRBV20-1 and J is TRBJ1-1, with TRBD1 matching 8 bases. The CDR3 runs to 11 residues. CDR1 and CDR2 from the germline V gene are DFQATT and SNEGSKA (reference sequence). With 6 bases clipped from V and 8 bases from J, the junction kept 5 bases outside the gene matches. The CDR3 DNA follows: TGCAGTGCGGACAGGGCTCGGGAAGCTTTCTTT. It translates to CSADRAREAFF.

In its sample, this clone ranks as medium-sized (0.01 to 0.1%). The V and J genes are TRBV25-1 and TRBJ1-1; D remains ambiguous. Between the trimmed V and J ends, which lost 3 bases and 3 bases, there was a span of 8 bases. The CDR3 is 13 amino acids. CDR1 MGHDK and CDR2 SYGVNS come from the germline V gene. CDR3 region: CASSDKSYTEAFF. The CDR3, as DNA: TGTGCCAGCAGTGATAAGAGTTACACTGAAGCTTTCTTT.

This clone was observed a single time. The chain recombines TRBV7-9 with TRBJ2-4; D gene unclear. Trimming shortened V by 4 bases and J by 3 bases, and 16 bases separated the two germline ends. The CDR3 consists of 16 residues. Germline V CDR1 and CDR2: SEHNR, FQNEAQ (reference sequence). CDR3 DNA: TGTGCCAGCAGCTCCTTCACTCTTCAAGACAAAAACATTCAGTACTTC. Translation gives CASSSFTLQDKNIQYF.

This clone is labeled medium-sized (0.01 to 0.1%). The chain combines TRBV28 with TRBJ2-7, with D possibly being TRBD2 (6 bases). Germline CDR1 and CDR2: MDHEN and SYDVKM. Trimming cost V 6 bases and J 2 bases, with 17 bases left between them. There are 15 residues in the CDR3. The CDR3 region has the DNA TGTGCCAGCAGCCAACCTGAGGACTACACCTACGAGCAGTACTTC. Residues: CASSQPEDYTYEQYF.

This chain connects TRBV18 to TRBJ2-5; maybe TRBD1 (5 bases). V was shortened by 6 bases and J by 9 bases, with 17 bases between the two germline ends. This CDR3 spans 13 amino acids. Germline V CDR1 and CDR2: KGHSH, LQKENI. In DNA form, the CDR3 reads TGTGCCAGCTCCTTGGACAAGGCAGTGGCCCAGTACTTC. This gives the protein CASSLDKAVAQYF.

This clone was seen a handful of times. The genes are TRBV21-1 and TRBJ1-1; TRBD1 reflects the table's D call only, with no check against the DNA. TRBV21-1 counts as a pseudogene. The CDR3 is 12 amino acids. The CDR3 reads CASSKERGRAFF. CDR3 in DNA: TGTGCCAGCAGCAAAGAGAGGGGGAGAGCTTTCTTT.

The chain employs TRBV7-9 and TRBJ2-7, with 9 positions matching TRBD1. The germline gives CDR1 SEHNR, CDR2 FQNEAQ (reference sequence). This CDR3 is 15 amino acids long. Trimming at V came to 5 bases and at J to 6 bases, leaving 11 bases not matched to a gene. CDR3 bases: TGTGCCAGCAGCCCCACCGGGACAGGGCGGTCCGAGCAGTACTTC. It translates to CASSPTGTGRSEQYF.

This chain connects TRBV5-6 to TRBJ1-1; D is unclear. V lost 0 bases, J lost 5 bases, and 17 bases lay in between. Germline values: CDR1 SGHDT, CDR2 YYEEEE. This CDR3 contains 16 residues. The CDR3 loop is CASSLALLALRTEAFF. The CDR3 DNA reads TGTGCCAGCAGCTTGGCCTTGTTAGCCCTGCGGACTGAAGCTTTCTTT.